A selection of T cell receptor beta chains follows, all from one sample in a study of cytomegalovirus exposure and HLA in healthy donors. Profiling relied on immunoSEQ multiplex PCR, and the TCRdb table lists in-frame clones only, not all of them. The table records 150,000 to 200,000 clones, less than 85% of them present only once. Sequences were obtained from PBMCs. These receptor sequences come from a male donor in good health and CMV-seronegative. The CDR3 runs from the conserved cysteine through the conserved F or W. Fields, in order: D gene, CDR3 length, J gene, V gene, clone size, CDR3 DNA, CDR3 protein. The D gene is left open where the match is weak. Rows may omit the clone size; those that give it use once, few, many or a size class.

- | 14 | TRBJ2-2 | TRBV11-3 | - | TGTGCCAGCAGCTTAAAACAGTTCGACGGGGAGCTGTTTTTT | CASSLKQFDGELFF
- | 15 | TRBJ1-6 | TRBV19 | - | TGTGCCAGTACCTTCGGACTGAACTATAATTCACCCCTCCACTTT | CASTFGLNYNSPLHF
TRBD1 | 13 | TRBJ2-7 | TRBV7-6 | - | TGTGCCAGCAGCTTAAGGACAGGGGACGAGCAGTACTTC | CASSLRTGDEQYF
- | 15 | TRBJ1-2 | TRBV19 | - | TGTGCCAGTACCCACGAGGAGGGAGCTAACTATGGCTACACCTTC | CASTHEEGANYGYTF
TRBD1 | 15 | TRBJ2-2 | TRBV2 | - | TGTGCCAGCAGGGGGACAGCCGCGAACACCGGGGAGCTGTTTTTT | CASRGTAANTGELFF
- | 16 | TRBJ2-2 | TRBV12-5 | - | TGTGCTAGTGGTTTGGTACCTGCCGGGAACACCGGGGAGCTGTTTTTT | CASGLVPAGNTGELFF
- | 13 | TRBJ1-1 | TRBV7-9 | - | TGTGCCAGCAGCCCAGGGGTTTTTACTGAAGCTTTCTTT | CASSPGVFTEAFF
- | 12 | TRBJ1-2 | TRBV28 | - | TGTGCCAGCAGTTTCAGGGACTATGGCTACACCTTC | CASSFRDYGYTF
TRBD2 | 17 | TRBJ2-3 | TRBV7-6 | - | TGTGCCAGCAGCGCAGGACTAGCGGGTACTAGCACAGATACGCAGTATTTT | CASSAGLAGTSTDTQYF
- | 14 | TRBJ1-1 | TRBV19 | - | TGTGCCAGTAGTAGGGAGGGGTCTACAGCCGAAGCTTTCTTT | CASSREGSTAEAFF
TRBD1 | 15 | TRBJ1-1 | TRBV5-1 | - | TGCGCCAGCAGCTTGGATCTGACAGGGGGAACTGAAGCTTTCTTT | CASSLDLTGGTEAFF
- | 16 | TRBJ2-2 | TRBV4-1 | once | TGCGCCAGCAGCCATACGCCCACAGGGGGGGTAGAGGAGCTGTTTTTT | CASSHTPTGGVEELFF
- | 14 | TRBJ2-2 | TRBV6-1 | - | TGTGCCAGCAAACGGGTCGCGAACACCGGGGAGCTGTTTTTT | CASKRVANTGELFF
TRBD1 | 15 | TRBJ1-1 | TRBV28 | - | TGTGCCAGCAGTAGAGCGGGGACAGGGGGCACTGAAGCTTTCTTT | CASSRAGTGGTEAFF
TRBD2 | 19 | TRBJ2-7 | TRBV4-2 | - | TGTGCCAGCAGCCACTCGCGGTTCGTCGGGGCGGGAGGGAATTACGAGCAGTACTTC | CASSHSRFVGAGGNYEQYF
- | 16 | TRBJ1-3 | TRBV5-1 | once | TGCGCCAGCAGCTTTTCGAGTGGGGCCAGGGGAAACACCATATATTTT | CASSFSSGARGNTIYF
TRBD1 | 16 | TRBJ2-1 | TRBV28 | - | TGTGCCAGCAGTTTAAAATTGGGGACAGGGCTGGTAGAGCAGTTCTTC | CASSLKLGTGLVEQFF
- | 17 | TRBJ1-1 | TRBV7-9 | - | TGTGCCAGCAGACGGACGGGAGGGACGGCTGTTAACACTGAAGCTTTCTTT | CASRRTGGTAVNTEAFF
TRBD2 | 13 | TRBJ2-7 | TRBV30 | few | TGTGCCTGGAGTATCGGGACTAGTGTCGAGCAGTACTTC | CAWSIGTSVEQYF
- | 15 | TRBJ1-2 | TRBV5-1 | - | TGCGCCAGCAGCTTGGGACAGACCCTTAACTATGGCTACACCTTC | CASSLGQTLNYGYTF
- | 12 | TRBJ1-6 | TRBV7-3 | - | TGTGCCAGCAGCGGACACAATTCACCCCTCCACTTT | CASSGHNSPLHF
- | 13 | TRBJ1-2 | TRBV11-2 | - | TGTGCCAGCAGCTCAACACTCGGGGGAGGCTACACCTTC | CASSSTLGGGYTF
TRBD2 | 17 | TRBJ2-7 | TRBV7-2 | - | TGTGCCAGCAGCTTAGCGGGGACTAGCGTCCTCTCCTACGAGCAGTACTTC | CASSLAGTSVLSYEQYF
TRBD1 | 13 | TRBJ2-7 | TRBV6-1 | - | TGTGCCAGCAGCCGACAGGGAGTCCACGAGCAGTACTTC | CASSRQGVHEQYF
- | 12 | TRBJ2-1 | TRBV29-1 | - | TGCAGCGTTGAGCCCCTTGGAGATGAGCAGTTCTTC | CSVEPLGDEQFF
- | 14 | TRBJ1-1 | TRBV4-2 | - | TGTGCCAGCAGCCAAGAGTGGCGGGACACTGAAGCTTTCTTT | CASSQEWRDTEAFF
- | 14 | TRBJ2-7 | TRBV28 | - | TGTGCCAGCAATAGCGGACAGGCACCCTACGAGCAGTACTTC | CASNSGQAPYEQYF
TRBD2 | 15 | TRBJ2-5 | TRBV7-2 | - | TGTGCCAGCAGCTCGACTTGGACTAGTCCGGAGACCCAGTACTTC | CASSSTWTSPETQYF
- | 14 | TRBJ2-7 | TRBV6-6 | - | TGTGCCAGCAGTTACCAACAGGCCCCCTACGAGCAGTACTTC | CASSYQQAPYEQYF
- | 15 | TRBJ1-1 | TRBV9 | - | TGTGCCAGCAGCGTAGGGGCAGGGGCTAACACTGAAGCTTTCTTT | CASSVGAGANTEAFF
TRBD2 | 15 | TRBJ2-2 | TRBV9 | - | TGTGCCAGCAGCGAGCGGGACCCGAACACCGGGGAGCTGTTTTTT | CASSERDPNTGELFF
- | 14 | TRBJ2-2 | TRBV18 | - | TGTGCCAGCTCACCAAAACAGGGACAAGGGGAGCTGTTTTTT | CASSPKQGQGELFF
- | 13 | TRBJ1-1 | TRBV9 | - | TGTGCCAGCAGCCCCAGGATGAACACTGAAGCTTTCTTT | CASSPRMNTEAFF
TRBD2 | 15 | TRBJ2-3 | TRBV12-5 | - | TGTGCTAGTGGGAGTAGCGGGGGGACCACAGATACGCAGTATTTT | CASGSSGGTTDTQYF
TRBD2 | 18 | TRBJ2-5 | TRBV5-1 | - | TGCGCCAGCAGCTTGTATGTTGTAGCGGGGGGAGGGCCAGAGACCCAGTACTTC | CASSLYVVAGGGPETQYF
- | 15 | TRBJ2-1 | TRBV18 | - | TGTGCCAGCTCATTAACTACTGGTTCTACGGCTGAGCAGTTCTTC | CASSLTTGSTAEQFF
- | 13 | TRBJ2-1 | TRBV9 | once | TGTGCCAGCAGCCCCGGGGTGGGCAATGAGCAGTTCTTC | CASSPGVGNEQFF
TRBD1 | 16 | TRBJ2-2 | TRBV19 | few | TGTGCCAGTAGCCTCAAGACAGGGTCTGGGACCGGGGAGCTGTTTTTT | CASSLKTGSGTGELFF
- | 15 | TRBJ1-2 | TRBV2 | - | TGTGCCAGCAGTGAAGGGACAGCAAGTAACTATGGCTACACCTTC | CASSEGTASNYGYTF
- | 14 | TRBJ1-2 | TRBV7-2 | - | TGTGCCAGCAGCCAAAGCGGGGCGGGTTATGGCTACACCTTC | CASSQSGAGYGYTF
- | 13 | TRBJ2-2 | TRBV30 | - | TGTGCCTGGAGTGCCCTGAACACCGGGGAGCTGTTTTTT | CAWSALNTGELFF
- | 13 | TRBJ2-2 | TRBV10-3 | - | TGTGCCATCAGTGCACTAGACACCGGGGAGCTGTTTTTT | CAISALDTGELFF
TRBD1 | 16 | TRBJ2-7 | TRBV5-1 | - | TGCGCCAGCAGCATCGGGACAGGGTGGGGGGAATACGAGCAGTACTTC | CASSIGTGWGEYEQYF
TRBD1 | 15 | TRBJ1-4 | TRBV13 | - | TGTGCCAGCAGCTTCAGGACAGGGTTGGGTGAAAAACTGTTTTTT | CASSFRTGLGEKLFF
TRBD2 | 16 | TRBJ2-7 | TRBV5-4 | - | TGTGCCAGCAGCGCTAAACGGGCGGGAGTAGCCTACGAGCAGTACTTC | CASSAKRAGVAYEQYF
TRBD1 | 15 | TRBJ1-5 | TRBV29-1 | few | TGCAGCGTTGAAGGGACAGGGGAAGGCAATCAGCCCCAGCATTTT | CSVEGTGEGNQPQHF
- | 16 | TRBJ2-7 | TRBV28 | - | TGTGCCAGCAGTTTATATCGGGGGGCCGCGGACTACGAGCAGTACTTC | CASSLYRGAADYEQYF
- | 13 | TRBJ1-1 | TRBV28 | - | TGTGCCAGCAGCTTCCCCAACAGGGCAGAAGCTTTCTTT | CASSFPNRAEAFF
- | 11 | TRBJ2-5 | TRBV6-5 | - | TGTGCCAGCAGTTACCGTGAGACCCAGTACTTC | CASSYRETQYF
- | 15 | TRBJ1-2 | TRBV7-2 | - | TGTGCCAGCTCCCCGGGGGGGGCGCATAGCTATGGCTACACCTTC | CASSPGGAHSYGYTF
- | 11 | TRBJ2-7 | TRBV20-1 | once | TGCAGTGCTAGTCTGGCAGGGATGCAGTACTTC | CSASLAGMQYF
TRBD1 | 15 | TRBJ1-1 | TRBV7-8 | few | TGTGCCAGCAGCTTAGCGGGACAGGTGAACACTGAAGCTTTCTTT | CASSLAGQVNTEAFF
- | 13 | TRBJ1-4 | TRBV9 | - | TGTGCCAGCAGCGTTATTACGGGGGGAAAACTGTTTTTT | CASSVITGGKLFF
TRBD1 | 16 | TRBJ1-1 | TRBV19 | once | TGTGCCAGTAGTATGCCTGGACAGGGACGGGACACTGAAGCTTTCTTT | CASSMPGQGRDTEAFF
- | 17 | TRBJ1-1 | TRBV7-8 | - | TGTGCCAGCAGCCTACTTGTGTTAGGCCCCCGGGATGCTGAAGCTTTCTTT | CASSLLVLGPRDAEAFF
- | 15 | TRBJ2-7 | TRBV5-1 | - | TGCGCCAGCAGCTTGTCTAAGGGAGACTCCTACGAGCAGTACTTC | CASSLSKGDSYEQYF
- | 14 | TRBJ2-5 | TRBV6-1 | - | TGTGCCAGCAACCTAGACGGGAGCATAGAGACCCAGTACTTC | CASNLDGSIETQYF